The clone carrying this T cell receptor beta chain has more than one count but fewer than ten. Here immunoSEQ multiplex PCR was the method, and the copy in TCRdb shows in-frame clones only, minus some. Among roughly 180,000 clones, roughly 84% were seen once, and the ten largest hold approximately 1.1%. The sample is drawn from a study of blood T cell repertoires in COVID-19. Study-level information: T cells, B-cell-depleted T cells, or PBMCs supplied cDNA or gDNA.

The germline gives CDR1 MNHEY, CDR2 SVGEGT. The V segment lost 4 bases and the J segment 8 bases; nucleotides outside the gene matches: 12. The CDR3 loop spans 16 amino acids. The J gene is TRBJ2-1, the V gene TRBV6-2 or TRBV6-3, with 9 bases that match TRBD1. Input material: peripheral blood. This clonotype was obtained from a man aged 55 to 69 who had recovered from COVID-19. DNA of the CDR3: TGTGCCAGCAGTTTCCAAGGGACAGGGAAGGAGGATGAGCAGTTCTTC. It specifies CASSFQGTGKEDEQFF.